A selection of T cell receptor beta chains follows, all from one sample in a study of STAT5B mutations in CD4+ large granular lymphocyte leukemia. The data were produced by immunoSEQ multiplex PCR, yet TCRdb's version contains in-frame clones alone and is incomplete. The table records about 38,000 clones, approximately 85% of them present only once. The sample consisted of CD4+ T cells from blood buffy coats. All receptors derive from a human donor in good health. The CDR3 runs from the conserved cysteine through the conserved F or W. D genes are given only for firm matches. Clone size, where shown, is once, few, many, or a class for clones that have expanded.

>TRBJ2-1|few|TRBV11-2|NA
TGTGCCAGCAGCTTAGAACTCAAATCCCTCAATGAGCAGTTCTTC
CASSLELKSLNEQFF
>TRBJ1-1|NA|TRBV11-3|NA
TGTGCCAGCAGCTCACGGGGGGGATTAACCCAGGCCGGCACTGAAGCTTTCTTT
CASSSRGGLTQAGTEAFF
>TRBJ2-1|NA|TRBV7-6|TRBD2
TGTGCCAGCAGCTGGGGACTAGCGGGGACCAATGAGCAGTTCTTC
CASSWGLAGTNEQFF
>TRBJ2-1|NA|TRBV5-1|TRBD2
TGCGCCAGCAGACTAGCGGGGGACAATGAGCAGTTCTTC
CASRLAGDNEQFF
>TRBJ1-2|NA|TRBV2|NA
TGTGCCACCTCGGGGATGGCGGGTGGCTACACCTTC
CATSGMAGGYTF
>TRBJ1-2|once|TRBV28|NA
TGTGCCAGCAGTTTTTGGGCTCTCACTAACTATGGCTACACCTTC
CASSFWALTNYGYTF
>TRBJ1-2|few|TRBV28|NA
TGTGCTTCAACGACAGGAAACTATGGCTACACCTTC
CASTTGNYGYTF
>TRBJ1-2|NA|TRBV5-1|NA
TGCGCCAGCAGCTTGGGGGTGGCAGGAGTTGGCTACACCTTC
CASSLGVAGVGYTF
>TRBJ2-4|once|TRBV7-2|TRBD2
TGTGCCAGCAGCTTTCAGGCGTTGGCGGGAGGGGGTAATCAGTACTTC
CASSFQALAGGGNQYF
>TRBJ2-5|NA|TRBV6-1|TRBD1
TGTGCCAGCAGTGCAACCCGGGACAGACAAGAGACCCAGTACTTC
CASSATRDRQETQYF
>TRBJ2-7|NA|TRBV7-9|NA
TGTGCCAGCAGCCCTTCCGGTGGGGGCTACGAGCAGTACTTC
CASSPSGGGYEQYF
>TRBJ2-7|NA|TRBV18|TRBD1
TGTGCCAGCTCACTGGGACAGGGGCCAACCTACGAGCAGTACTTC
CASSLGQGPTYEQYF
>TRBJ1-5|NA|TRBV28|NA
TGTGCCAGCCGAACCGGGACCACTCAGCCCCAGCATTTT
CASRTGTTQPQHF
>TRBJ2-6|NA|TRBV4-3|NA
TGCGCCAGCAGCCAAGATCGGGCCGGACAGTGGGACACTGGGGCCAACGTCCTGACTTTC
CASSQDRAGQWDTGANVLTF
>TRBJ1-4|NA|TRBV28|NA
TGTGCCAGCAGTTCGGGGGATTATCAATCAATTTCGTTTTTT
CASSSGDYQSISFF
>TRBJ1-1|NA|TRBV7-8|TRBD1
TGTGCCAGCAGCTTCGGACAGGGAGCTGAAGCTTTCTTT
CASSFGQGAEAFF
>TRBJ1-2|NA|TRBV7-3|NA
TGTGCCAGCGGCGAGGGTAACTATGGCTACACCTTC
CASGEGNYGYTF
>TRBJ1-5|NA|TRBV30|NA
TGTGCCTGGAGTGTCCATGTCCTTTCCCCTCAGCCCCAGCATTTT
CAWSVHVLSPQPQHF
>TRBJ1-5|NA|TRBV7-7|TRBD1
TGTGCCAGCAGCTTACCCCCCTCGACAGGGGGATATGATAGCAATCAGCCCCAGCATTTT
CASSLPPSTGGYDSNQPQHF
>TRBJ1-1|NA|TRBV6-5|NA
TGTGCCAGCAGTTACTCCCTTGGACGTGTACTTGAAGCTTTTTTT
CASSYSLGRVLEAFF
>TRBJ2-7|NA|TRBV6-1|NA
TGTGCCAGCACCCTGGACGGCTACGAGCAGTACTTC
CASTLDGYEQYF
>TRBJ2-4|NA|TRBV5-1|TRBD1
TGCGCCAGCAGCCAAAGGACAGGGCCACCTAACATTCAGTACTTC
CASSQRTGPPNIQYF
>TRBJ2-3|NA|TRBV2|TRBD2
TGTGCCAGCAGGGCGACGGGACTAGCGGGGGCCTTCGTTAGCACAGATACGCAGTATTTT
CASRATGLAGAFVSTDTQYF
>TRBJ2-1|NA|TRBV11-2|TRBD2
TGTGCCAGCAGCGCAGGGCGGGGGGGCCTTGGTGAGCAGTTCTTC
CASSAGRGGLGEQFF
>TRBJ1-1|NA|TRBV11-3|TRBD1
TGTGCCAGCAGCTTAGATTCCGGGACAGGGGCGAACACTGAAGCTTTCTTT
CASSLDSGTGANTEAFF
>TRBJ2-1|NA|TRBV11-2|TRBD2
TGTGCCAGCAGCTCCAGGGAGGGGCGGTACAATGAGCAGTTCTTC
CASSSREGRYNEQFF
>TRBJ2-7|NA|TRBV25-1|NA
TGTGCCAGTTCCCTTCCCCCAAAATCCTACGAGCAGTACTTC
CASSLPPKSYEQYF
>TRBJ2-7|NA|TRBV10-2|TRBD2
TGCGCCAGCGGGGGGACTAGCAGGCGAAGCGAGCAGTACTTC
CASGGTSRRSEQYF
>TRBJ2-1|once|TRBV6-4|TRBD2
TGTGCCAGCAGTTTTACATCTAGCGGAATGGATGAGCAGTTCTTC
CASSFTSSGMDEQFF
>TRBJ1-5|NA|TRBV9|TRBD1
TGTGCCAGCAGCGCGGGACAGGGAATAAATCAGCCCCAGCATTTT
CASSAGQGINQPQHF
>TRBJ2-2|NA|TRBV5-4|NA
TGTGCCAGCAGCTCTGGGACGGGGAACACCGGGGAGCTGTTTTTT
CASSSGTGNTGELFF
>TRBJ2-1|NA|TRBV19|TRBD1
TGTGCCAGTAGTGACAGGGGGGTCAATGAGCAGTTCTTC
CASSDRGVNEQFF
>TRBJ2-2|NA|TRBV27|NA
TGTGCCAGCAGCCGGATCGGGCGGAGAGGGACCGGGGAGCTGTTTTTT
CASSRIGRRGTGELFF
>TRBJ1-2|NA|TRBV9|NA
TGTGCCAGCAGCGTAGGGGTGCGAGGGATCTATGGCTACACCTTC
CASSVGVRGIYGYTF
>TRBJ1-2|NA|TRBV6-5|NA
TGTGCCAGCAGTTACCCCGACGACTATGGCTACACCTTC
CASSYPDDYGYTF
>TRBJ2-2|NA|TRBV4-2|TRBD2
TGTGCCAGCAGCCAAGGTTGGACTAGCGGGCGAGGGGGGGAGCTGTTTTTT
CASSQGWTSGRGGELFF